Each of the 17 T cell receptor beta chains below was sequenced from the same sample in a study of blood T cells in healthy people across ages. PCR was performed a second time for about 7 to 12 cycles using a sample-barcoded 5' primer and a J-beta primer mix. TCRdb redid the calling of the 5' RACE reads with MiXCR, one entry per CDR3 protein. Found here are approximately 730,000 distinct CDR3 sequences, less than 70% of them singletons; the top ten hold roughly 37%. Sequenced material: blood. All receptors derive from a man older than 75 in good health.

The rearrangement uses TRBV12-3 or TRBV12-4 and TRBJ1-1; D possibly corresponds to TRBD1 (6 bases). The CDR3 consists of 13 residues. V was cut by 5 bases and J by 7 bases, with 14 bases left in between. The CDR3 reads CASSRRGGFEAFF. The CDR3 DNA sequence: TGTGCCAGCAGTCGTAGGGGGGGCTTTGAAGCTTTCTTT.

This clonotype showed up just a few times. The chain joins TRBV12-3 or TRBV12-4 to TRBJ2-5, with 8 bases identical to TRBD2. The DNA end lines up better with TRBJ2-7; the J call may be wrong. This CDR3 comprises 15 residues. The CDR3 spells CASSLKAGLVYEQYF. The DNA for the CDR3 is TGTGCCAGCAGTTTAAAGGCGGGACTAGTGTACGAGCAGTACTTC.

A few counts support this clonotype. This chain links TRBV10-3 with TRBJ2-5; TRBD1 might be the D (6 bases). The CDR3 length is 14 residues. Between the trimmed V and J ends, which lost 2 bases and 4 bases, there was a span of 11 bases. Germline CDR1 and CDR2: ENHRY and SYGVKD. Here the CDR3 reads CAISEGTPRETQYF. The CDR3 bases are TGTGCCATCAGTGAGGGGACACCCAGAGAGACCCAGTACTTC.

This chain connects TRBV27 to TRBJ2-7, with TRBD2 matching 13 bases. CDR3 length: 17 residues. Germline CDR1 and CDR2: MNHEY and SMNVEV (reference sequence). V was pared by 9 bases and J by 2 bases, with 13 bases of the junction left unmatched. CDR3 loop: CARRNAGTSGETYEQYF. The CDR3 DNA is TGTGCCAGACGAAACGCCGGGACTAGCGGGGAAACCTACGAGCAGTACTTC.

This clonotype occurred once. This rearrangement joins TRBV25-1 to TRBJ2-1; D perhaps matches TRBD2 (6 bases). V was shortened by 2 bases and J by 6 bases, with 17 bases between the two germline ends. CDR3 length equals 16 residues. Germline V gene lookup returns CDR1 MGHDK and CDR2 SYGVNS. CDR3 bases: TGTGCCAGCAGTGAAGCTGGGGGGACCCCGGGCAATGAGCAGTTCTTC. Its translation: CASSEAGGTPGNEQFF. The complete variable domain, with remaining parts taken from reference TRBV25-1 and TRBJ2-1, reads EADIYQTPRYLVIGTGKKITLECSQTMGHDKMYWYQQDPGMELHLIHYSYGVNSTEKGDLSSESTVSRIRTEHFPLTLESARPSHTSQYLCASSEAGGTPGNEQFFGPGTRLTVL.

This clonotype was observed many times. The V gene is TRBV9, the J gene TRBJ2-1; no firm D call. Germline CDR1 reads SGDLS; CDR2 reads YYNGEE. Trimming removed 0 bases from V and 9 bases from J, with 10 bases in between. The CDR3 spans 13 residues. The CDR3 nucleotides read TGTGCCAGCAGCGTAGGAGGAACCGCTGAGCAGTTCTTC. It translates to CASSVGGTAEQFF.

This clonotype came up a few times. The chain employs TRBV15 and TRBJ1-1, with D perhaps TRBD1 (6 bases). CDR1 is LNHNV, CDR2 YYDKDF, per germline (reference sequence). The V and J ends lost 6 bases and 5 bases respectively, with 13 bases between them. The CDR3 has 13 amino acids. The CDR3, as DNA: TGTGCCACCAGGACAAGGCAGGGGACTGAAGCTTTCTTT. Encoded protein: CATRTRQGTEAFF. Supplemented by reference TRBV15 and TRBJ1-1, the full variable domain reads DAMVIQNPRYQVTQFGKPVTLSCSQTLNHNVMYWYQQKSSQAPKLLFHYYDKDFNNEADTPDNFQSRRPNTSFCFLDIRSPGLGDTAMYLCATRTRQGTEAFFGQGTRLTVV.

This chain connects TRBV5-1 to TRBJ2-3, with 13 nucleotides matching TRBD2. Trimming removed 4 bases from V and 14 bases from J; junction bases left unmatched: 16. The CDR3 is made up of 16 amino acids. Per germline, CDR1 SGHRS and CDR2 YFSETQ. CDR3 bases: TGCGCCAGCAGCCCGGGACTAGCGGGGCGGCACAGATACGCGTATTTT. This codes for CASSPGLAGRHRYAYF.

This clonotype was detected a few times. This chain uses TRBV3-1 with TRBJ1-2, with D perhaps TRBD1 (5 bases). The V gene lost 2 bases and the J gene lost 2 bases, with 9 bases spanning the gap. This CDR3 has 14 residues. CDR1 is LGHDT, CDR2 YNNKEL, per germline (reference sequence). CDR3 sequence: CASSQRRQNYGYTF. CDR3 DNA sequence: TGTGCCAGCAGCCAACGGCGACAGAACTATGGCTACACCTTC.

The chain has TRBV20-1 and TRBJ1-4, with D perhaps matching TRBD1 (6 bases). CDR3 length equals 13 residues. The germline CDR1 and CDR2 sequences are DFQATT and SNEGSKA (reference sequence). Trimming removed 6 bases from V and 7 bases from J, with 15 bases in between. This chain's CDR3 is CSAQVKGGEKLFF. The CDR3 bases are TGCAGTGCCCAAGTCAAGGGGGGTGAAAAACTGTTTTTT.

The genes are TRBV29-1 and TRBJ2-2; D remains ambiguous. The V and J ends lost 2 bases and 5 bases respectively, with 6 bases between them. This CDR3 contains 12 residues. CDR1 SQVTM and CDR2 ANQGSEA come from the germline V gene. Here the CDR3 DNA reads TGCAGCGTTGAAAGGCAGACCGGGGAGCTGTTTTTT. The encoded protein is CSVERQTGELFF.

This chain connects TRBV4-1 to TRBJ2-7, with 7 bases matching TRBD2. Trimming took 0 bases from V and 2 from J; bases not matched to a gene: 13. Germline CDR1 and CDR2: MGHRA and YSYEKL. This CDR3 comprises 18 residues. CDR3 in amino acids: CASSQDRGVKERPYEQYF. CDR3 nucleotides: TGCGCCAGCAGCCAAGATCGGGGGGTTAAGGAGCGGCCCTACGAGCAGTACTTC.

This clonotype appeared a few times. The rearrangement joins TRBV20-1 to TRBJ2-4; the D gene could be TRBD1 or TRBD2 (5 bases each). The J call is doubtful: the DNA matches TRBJ2-5 better. Looked up from germline, CDR1 is DFQATT and CDR2 is SNEGSKA (reference sequence). There are 14 residues in the CDR3. The CDR3 spells CSARDRDVLETQYF. The DNA for the CDR3 is TGCAGTGCTAGAGACAGGGACGTCTTAGAGACCCAGTACTTC.

The rearrangement links TRBV7-9 to TRBJ2-5, with TRBD1 identical over 8 bases. The CDR3 spans 15 residues. Trimming removed 1 base from V and 5 bases from J; junction bases left unmatched: 6. Germline loops: CDR1 SEHNR, CDR2 FQNEAQ (reference sequence). The CDR3 is CASSLVPGGAETQYF. The CDR3 DNA follows: TGTGCCAGCAGCTTAGTCCCAGGGGGCGCGGAGACCCAGTACTTC.

The chain joins TRBV18 to TRBJ1-2; 8 nucleotides agree with TRBD1. CDR1 and CDR2 from the germline V gene are KGHSH and LQKENI. The CDR3 runs 16 residues. The J segment lost 6 bases and the V segment lost 3 bases, leaving 12 bases of the junction unmatched. CDR3 DNA sequence: TGTGCCAGCTCACCCTGGACAGGGAAGAGTAGAGATGGCTACACCTTC. It yields the protein CASSPWTGKSRDGYTF.

CDR3 DNA: TGTGCCAGCAGTTTAGGAGTCAGTATAGGCTATGGCTACACCTTC. Amino acid sequence: CASSLGVSIGYGYTF. The chain couples TRBV28 to TRBJ1-2; no clear D gene. The CDR3 is 15 residues long. V lost 2 bases to trimming and J lost 4 bases, with 14 bases between them. CDR1 MDHEN and CDR2 SYDVKM come from the germline V gene.

V and J are TRBV12-3 or TRBV12-4 and TRBJ1-6, with D perhaps TRBD1 (5 bases). The CDR3 loop spans 13 amino acids. With 2 bases removed from V and 14 bases from J, the gap between germline ends came to 13 bases. CDR3 in DNA: TGTGCCAGCAGTTTAACGGGACCTAGGACCCTCCACTTT. This translates into CASSLTGPRTLHF.